This section outlines one TCR beta chain sequence together with its context. The sample originates from a study of cytomegalovirus exposure and HLA in healthy donors. It was with 60 Vbeta and 13 Jbeta primers that the PCR ran. Only in-frame clones appear in the TCRdb table, and some are missing; sequencing was by immunoSEQ multiplex PCR. The sample lists fewer than 200,000 clones, over 70% occurring once. The CDR3 has 15 residues. The germline gives CDR1 PRHDT, CDR2 FYEKMQ (reference sequence). J gave up 3 bases and V 6 bases, and 9 bases lay outside the gene matches. Sequencing was performed on PBMCs. The sequence derives from a male donor in good health and CMV-seropositive. This chain joins TRBV13 and TRBJ2-3; TRBD1 matches 7 bases. The CDR3 region has the DNA TGTGCCAGCAGTACTACAGGGGCGAATACAGATACGCAGTATTTT. This gives the protein CASSTTGANTDTQYF.